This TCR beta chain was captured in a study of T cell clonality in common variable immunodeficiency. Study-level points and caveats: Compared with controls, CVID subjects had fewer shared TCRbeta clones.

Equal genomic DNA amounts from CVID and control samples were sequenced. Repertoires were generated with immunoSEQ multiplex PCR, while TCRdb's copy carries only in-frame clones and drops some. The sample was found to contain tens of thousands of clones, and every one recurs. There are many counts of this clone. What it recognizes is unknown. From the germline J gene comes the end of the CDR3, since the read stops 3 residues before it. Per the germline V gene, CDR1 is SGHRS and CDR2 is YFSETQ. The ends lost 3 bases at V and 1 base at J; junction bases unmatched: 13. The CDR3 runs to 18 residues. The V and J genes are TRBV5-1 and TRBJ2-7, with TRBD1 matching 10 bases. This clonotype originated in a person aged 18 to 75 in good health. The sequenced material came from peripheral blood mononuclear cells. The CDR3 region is CASSSTTGGRAGSYEQYF. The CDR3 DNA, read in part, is TGCGCCAGCAGCTCTACGACAGGGGGCAGGGCAGGGTCCTACGAG.